A single sample is the source of the 19 T cell receptor beta chains below, sequenced in a study of CD8+CD57+ T cells in acquired aplastic anemia (dated by TCRdb to 2017 to 2018). Sequenced on an Illumina HiSeq 2000. TCR beta VDJ combination and CDR3 sequence profiling used genomic DNA as the template. TCRdb took the public reads, trimmed them with fastp at Q25, ran MiXCR for clone calling and kept in-frame beta chains. Identical CDR3 protein sequences are pooled into one entry, listed with their most common genes and DNA. The sample table lists around 200,000 distinct CDR3 sequences, over 55% of them with a count of one. Together, the top ten hold 25% to 35% of the sample. The sample consisted of sorted CD4+, CD8+, or CD8+CD57+ T cells (not recorded which) from PBMCs. The receptor set was obtained from a human donor in good health.

The CDR3 DNA sequence: TGCGCCAGCAGCTTGGTTAGGCAGGGAAGAGGTTGTACCGGGGAGCTGTTTTTT. It encodes CASSLVRQGRGCTGELFF. The chain uses TRBV5-1 and TRBJ2-2, with a tentative D call TRBD1 (5 bases). Looked up from germline, CDR1 is SGHRS and CDR2 is YFSETQ. This CDR3 is 18 amino acids long. Between the trimmed V and J ends, which lost 0 bases and 5 bases, there was a span of 20 bases.

The table lists this clonotype with a few counts. Germline is not matched at one junction end, which may reflect a read error. The chain carries TRBV4-3 and TRBJ1-1, with D unclear. In germline, CDR1 is LGHNA, CDR2 YSLEER. This CDR3 has 11 residues. CDR3 sequence: CASSPGTEALF. For the CDR3, the DNA is TGCGCCAGCAGCCCAGGCACTGAAGCTCTCTTT.

The chain links TRBV20-1 to TRBJ2-7; TRBD2 matches at 10 bases. The germline V gene has CDR1 DFQATT and CDR2 SNEGSKA (reference sequence). Unmatched junction bases numbered 12, after V lost 6 bases and J lost 4 bases. CDR3 length equals 15 residues. The CDR3 loop is CSASSTLAGVYEQYF. Here the CDR3 DNA reads TGCAGTGCCAGCAGTACGCTAGCGGGAGTTTACGAGCAGTACTTC.

This chain connects TRBV25-1 to TRBJ2-5, with no clear D. CDR3 length: 12 amino acids. CDR1 MGHDK and CDR2 SYGVNS come from the germline V gene. Trimming cost V 0 bases and J 4 bases, with 3 bases left between them. DNA of the CDR3: TGTGCCAGCAGTGAATATCTAGAGACCCAGTACTTC. Residues: CASSEYLETQYF.

The J gene is TRBJ2-5, the V gene TRBV10-2; D unresolved. V was pared by 0 bases and J by 5 bases, with 4 bases between. The germline gives CDR1 WSHSY, CDR2 SAAADI. The CDR3 runs to 12 residues. Here the CDR3 DNA reads TGCGCCAGCAGTGAGTCAAAGGAGACCCAGTACTTC. It yields the protein CASSESKETQYF.

The chain employs TRBV7-3 and TRBJ2-3, with D tentatively TRBD1 (6 bases). The length of the CDR3 is 14 residues. Trimming pared 5 bases from V and 3 bases from J, leaving 12 bases between. CDR1 and CDR2 from the germline V gene are SGHTA and FQGTGA. The CDR3 coding sequence is TGTGCCAGCAGCCGCGACAGGTGGACAGATACGCAGTATTTT. Protein sequence: CASSRDRWTDTQYF.

The V call is TRBV7-2, the J call TRBJ2-5; 8 nucleotides line up with TRBD1. Looked up from germline, CDR1 is SGHTA and CDR2 is FQGNSA. V lost 2 bases and J lost 2; bases outside the gene matches: 4. The CDR3 consists of 15 residues. CDR3 amino acids: CASSLTGTGQETQYF. In nucleotides, the CDR3 is TGTGCCAGCAGCTTAACCGGGACAGGACAAGAGACCCAGTACTTC.

This clonotype was seen many times. This rearrangement joins TRBV4-3 to TRBJ2-7; no clear D. Looked up from germline, CDR1 is LGHNA and CDR2 is YSLEER. V lost 0 bases and J lost 3, with 12 bases in between. The CDR3 is 15 amino acids. CDR3 residues: CASSQERTPHYEQYF. Here the CDR3 DNA reads TGCGCCAGCAGCCAAGAGCGGACCCCCCACTACGAGCAGTACTTC.

In its sample, this clonotype was seen many times. Sequence at one end of the junction differs from germline and may be a read error. The chain has TRBV5-1 and TRBJ2-1; 12 bases fit TRBD2. The CDR3 totals 15 residues. Germline V lookup: CDR1 SGHRS, CDR2 YFSETQ. DNA of the CDR3: TGCGCCAGCAGCGTGACTAGCGGGGGTTACAGTGAGCAGTTCTTC. It encodes CASSVTSGGYSEQFF. Filled out from reference TRBV5-1 and TRBJ2-1, the complete variable domain reads KAGVTQTPRYLIKTRGQQVTLSCSPISGHRSVSWYQQTPGQGLQFLFEYFSETQRNKGNFPGRFSGRQFSNSRSEMNVSTLELGDSALYLCASSVTSGGYSEQFFGPGTRLTVL.

This clonotype was seen only a few times. It may be a read error: a sequence one base away is much more abundant. CDR3 in DNA: TGTGCCAGCAGCTTGGACAGGGTTGAGGAAAAACTGTTTTTT. It encodes CASSLDRVEEKLFF. This sequence joins TRBV5-8 and TRBJ1-4; D might be TRBD1 (6 bases). Germline lookup yields CDR1 SGHTS and CDR2 YDEGEE. The V and J ends lost 0 bases and 8 bases respectively, with 11 bases between them. This CDR3 spans 14 amino acids.

This clonotype is a singleton in its sample. The rearrangement joins TRBV19 to TRBJ1-6, with 8 positions matching TRBD1. The germline V gene has CDR1 LNHDA and CDR2 SQIVND (reference sequence). Trimming removed 10 bases from V and 4 bases from J; junction bases left unmatched: 6. The CDR3 is 14 residues long. In DNA, the CDR3 is TGTGCCACCAAGACAGGGGCTTATAATTCACCCCTCCACTTT. Its protein product is CATKTGAYNSPLHF.

This rearrangement joins TRBV12-3 or TRBV12-4 to TRBJ2-5, with D maybe TRBD1 (5 bases). Trimming stripped 6 bases from V and 3 bases from J, with 8 bases between. There are 12 residues in the CDR3. CDR3 coding DNA: TGTGCCAGCAGCACGACAGAAGAGACCCAGTACTTC. Protein: CASSTTEETQYF.

This sequence joins TRBV20-1 and TRBJ2-7; 7 positions match TRBD1. The CDR3 runs 11 residues. J gave up 5 bases and V 3 bases, and 1 base lay outside the gene matches. CDR1 and CDR2 (germline): DFQATT, SNEGSKA (reference sequence). The CDR3 protein is CSASDRDEQYF. The CDR3 DNA reads TGCAGTGCTAGCGACAGGGACGAGCAGTACTTC.

There are many counts of this clonotype. The chain couples TRBV6-6 to TRBJ1-2, with D uncertain. The CDR3 totals 12 residues. From germline, CDR1 is MNHNY and CDR2 SVGAGI (reference sequence). Trimming shortened V by 5 bases and J by 2 bases, and 6 bases separated the two germline ends. The CDR3 is CASSQENYGYTF. The CDR3 nucleotides read TGTGCCAGCAGTCAAGAGAACTATGGCTACACCTTC.

In this sample, this clonotype turned up many times. The chain joins TRBV7-9 to TRBJ2-1, with D perhaps matching TRBD2 (6 bases). Germline CDR1 and CDR2: SEHNR and FQNEAQ (reference sequence). Trimming left V 5 bases short and J 3 bases short, with 11 bases between. This CDR3 region has 14 residues. This CDR3 reads CASSQIGGYNEQFF. The CDR3 DNA sequence: TGTGCCAGCAGCCAAATCGGGGGCTACAATGAGCAGTTCTTC.

Many counts were recorded for this clonotype. This rearrangement joins TRBV12-3 or TRBV12-4 to TRBJ2-5; D is unclear. V lost 4 bases to trimming and J lost 3 bases, with 6 bases between them. CDR3 length: 12 residues. The CDR3 spells CASSSRKETQYF. DNA for the CDR3: TGTGCCAGCAGTTCGCGGAAAGAGACCCAGTACTTC.

The chain recombines TRBV5-1 with TRBJ2-2; no clear D gene. The V gene's germline CDR1 is SGHRS and CDR2 YFSETQ. Trimming took 1 base from V and 4 from J, leaving 14 bases between them. The CDR3 spans 16 residues. CDR3 loop: CASSLRSHATTGELFF. Written as DNA, the CDR3 is TGCGCCAGCAGCTTGAGGTCCCACGCGACCACCGGGGAGCTGTTTTTT.

The chain links TRBV2 to TRBJ1-1, with D uncertain. The germline gives CDR1 SNHLY, CDR2 FYNNEI. V lost 10 bases and J lost 1, with 10 bases in between. This CDR3 comprises 12 residues. In DNA form, the CDR3 reads TGTGCCACAGCGACGGAGAACACTGAAGCTTTCTTT. It yields the protein CATATENTEAFF.

The chain employs TRBV20-1 and TRBJ1-5; 8 nucleotides line up with TRBD1. Losses at the gene ends were 0 bases for V and 6 bases for J; bases not matched to a gene: 4. The germline V gene encodes CDR1 DFQATT and CDR2 SNEGSKA (reference sequence). The CDR3 is 14 amino acids. CDR3 sequence reads: CSARDWTGSQPQHF. The CDR3 DNA sequence: TGCAGTGCTAGAGATTGGACAGGGAGTCAGCCCCAGCATTTT.